This entry lists 12 T cell receptor beta chains sequenced from one sample in a study of identical twins. TCRdb ran MiXCR on the 5' RACE reads and lists one entry per CDR3 protein. In the table there are 1.5 million to 2 million distinct CDR3 sequences, about 32% of which are singletons. The sample comprised cord blood. These receptors came from a newborn girl in good health.

CDR3 nucleotides: TGTGCCAGCAGTTTAGGGCCTCTAGCGGGGGGCAGGGATACGCAGTATTTT. Residues: CASSLGPLAGGRDTQYF. V gene TRBV12-3 or TRBV12-4 combines with J gene TRBJ2-3, with 11 bases that match TRBD2. This CDR3 spans 17 amino acids. The J segment lost 6 bases and the V segment lost 1 base, leaving 9 bases of the junction unmatched.

This clonotype was recorded at least ten times. The CDR3 spells CASSVRGSGANVLTF. The CDR3 DNA follows: TGTGCCAGCAGCGTTCGGGGCTCTGGGGCCAACGTCCTGACTTTC. V is TRBV9 and J is TRBJ2-6; the D gene is possibly TRBD2 (5 bases). Trimming stripped 2 bases from V and 0 bases from J, with 6 bases between. CDR1 SGDLS and CDR2 YYNGEE come from the germline V gene. This CDR3 is built from 15 residues.

V is TRBV7-9 and J is TRBJ2-3; D call uncertain. Germline CDR1 SEHNR, CDR2 FQNEAQ (reference sequence). The CDR3 runs to 16 residues. The V gene lost 2 bases and the J gene lost 1 base, with 13 bases spanning the gap. The CDR3 DNA sequence: TGTGCCAGCAGCTTACGGACCCAAGGGCGCACAGATACGCAGTATTTT. Its protein is CASSLRTQGRTDTQYF.

The gene calls are TRBV19 and TRBJ1-5; 8 positions match TRBD1. Per the germline V gene, CDR1 is LNHDA and CDR2 is SQIVND (reference sequence). Trimming removed 1 base from V and 4 bases from J; junction bases left unmatched: 6. The CDR3 is 16 residues long. This CDR3 reads CASSIAGRGHNQPQHF. For the CDR3, the DNA is TGTGCCAGTAGTATAGCGGGCAGGGGGCATAATCAGCCCCAGCATTTT.

This clonotype was seen repeatedly, ten times or more. The DNA of the CDR3 is TGTGCCAGCAGCCAAGCGGGACTAGAAGGGAATGAGCAGTTCTTC. This encodes CASSQAGLEGNEQFF. The chain has TRBV4-2 and TRBJ2-1, with 8 bases matching TRBD2. This CDR3 comprises 15 residues. Germline V gene lookup returns CDR1 LGHNA and CDR2 YNFKEQ. The V gene end was trimmed by 1 base and the J gene end by 7 bases; junction bases not matched to a gene: 6.

This clonotype was observed a handful of times. The chain employs TRBV10-3 and TRBJ2-1; no firm D call. V was shortened by 3 bases and J by 7 bases, with 19 bases between the two germline ends. The length of the CDR3 is 16 residues. In germline, CDR1 is ENHRY, CDR2 SYGVKD. CDR3 sequence reads: CAISDFNSPRMNEQFF. CDR3 coding DNA: TGTGCCATCAGTGATTTTAACTCTCCTCGGATGAATGAGCAGTTCTTC.

On this clonotype itself: A much larger clone differs from this one at a single base, so this may be a read error. V is TRBV20-1 and J is TRBJ2-1; the D is unclear. This CDR3 has 14 residues. Per germline, CDR1 DFQATT and CDR2 SNEGSKA (reference sequence). The CDR3 protein is CCAPALGSYNEQFF. The CDR3 DNA sequence: TGCTGTGCTCCTGCCCTCGGCTCCTACAATGAGCAGTTCTTC.

V and J are TRBV25-1 and TRBJ1-1, with D perhaps matching TRBD1 (5 bases). There are 16 residues in the CDR3. V dropped 3 bases and J dropped 3 bases, with 17 bases sitting between them. Germline assignment: CDR1 MGHDK and CDR2 SYGVNS. The CDR3 protein is CASSEFQGREDTEAFF. DNA of the CDR3: TGTGCCAGCAGTGAGTTCCAGGGCAGGGAGGACACTGAAGCTTTCTTT.

This clonotype showed up many times. The rearrangement links TRBV4-1 to TRBJ2-7; 11 nucleotides agree with TRBD2. Per the germline V gene, CDR1 is MGHRA and CDR2 is YSYEKL. The CDR3 runs to 14 residues. The J segment lost 5 bases and the V segment lost 4 bases, leaving 4 bases of the junction unmatched. The CDR3: CASSLTSGVNEQYF. As DNA, the CDR3 is TGCGCCAGCAGCCTGACTAGCGGGGTCAACGAGCAGTACTTC.

The chain uses TRBV7-2 and TRBJ2-1; 8 bases map to TRBD2. J gave up 6 bases and V 2 bases, and 9 bases lay outside the gene matches. CDR3 length: 16 amino acids. Germline V gene data show CDR1 as SGHTA and CDR2 as FQGNSA. This CDR3 is CASSLSGSGTRNEQFF. The CDR3 coding sequence is TGTGCCAGCAGCTTAAGCGGGAGCGGGACTCGCAATGAGCAGTTCTTC.

V is TRBV7-9 and J is TRBJ2-1; no clear D. The CDR3 totals 14 residues. Trimming shortened V by 1 base and J by 10 bases, and 14 bases separated the two germline ends. From germline, CDR1 is SEHNR and CDR2 FQNEAQ (reference sequence). The CDR3 DNA reads as TGTGCCAGCAGCTTAGGTGGCTCCGCCACCGAGCAGTTCTTC. Protein sequence: CASSLGGSATEQFF. Filled out from reference TRBV7-9 and TRBJ2-1, the complete variable domain reads DTGVSQNPRHKITKRGQNVTFRCDPISEHNRLYWYRQTLGQGPEFLTYFQNEAQLEKSRLLSDRFSAERPKGSFSTLEIQRTEQGDSAMYLCASSLGGSATEQFFGPGTRLTVL.

The V call is TRBV14, the J call TRBJ2-7, with D tentatively TRBD1 (6 bases). The germline V and J ends were trimmed by 2 bases and 3 bases, with 17 bases remaining between them. Germline lookup yields CDR1 SGHDN and CDR2 FVKESK. The CDR3 is 16 residues long. The DNA for the CDR3 is TGTGCCAGCAGCCAAAGCAGCAGGGGCTTACGCTACGAGCAGTACTTC. This translates into CASSQSSRGLRYEQYF.